The sample holds many counts of the clone carrying this T cell receptor beta chain. Its antigen is not known. The data stem from a study of T cells in Graves' hyperthyroidism and ophthalmopathy. Whole-study findings and limits: Also found in blood were most expanded thyroid clonotypes above 0.001. A model of 13 V-J pairs discriminated ophthalmopathy from stable hyperthyroidism.

The CDR3 is made up of 13 amino acids. The germline gives CDR1 DFQATT, CDR2 SNEGSKA (reference sequence). Trimming left V 0 bases short and J 5 bases short, with 8 bases between. Template material for amplifying TCR beta CDR3 regions consisted of RNA transcripts. Using the HTBI primer set, a first-round RT-PCR was run on the TCR CDR3. Each CDR3 protein is one row after TCRdb ran MiXCR on the multiplex PCR reads. The sample carries fewer than 450,000 distinct CDR3 sequences, approximately 17% recorded once. Diagnosis rested on symptoms, serum thyroxine and TRAb, thyroid ultrasound, and orbital computed tomography. Out of more than 8 ml of fresh peripheral blood came the PBMCs.

This clonotype was obtained from a woman aged 25 to 39 with Graves' hyperthyroidism that later progressed to Graves' ophthalmopathy. Sequencing was performed on blood. The V gene is TRBV20-1, the J gene TRBJ2-1; D gene uncertain. Here the CDR3 reads CSARDRSDNEQFF. The CDR3 nucleotides read TGCAGTGCTAGAGATCGTTCGGACAATGAGCAGTTCTTC.